This entry is about one T cell receptor beta chain. The CDR3 has 13 amino acids. Germline-derived CDR1 and CDR2 are LNHDA and SQIVND (reference sequence). Trimming cost V 6 bases and J 4 bases, with 12 bases left between them. The source of the sample is a study of OX40 agonist ivuxolimab in advanced cancers. Produced via immunoSEQ multiplex PCR; TCRdb's table is partial and in-frame only. The sample consists of 77,000 or so clones, about nine tenths of them appearing once. Material: CD4+ or CD8+ T cells sorted from blood, obtained in a trial of the OX40 agonist ivuxolimab. The chain couples TRBV19 to TRBJ1-1, with D maybe TRBD1 (6 bases). The sequence was collected from an adult with an advanced solid tumor such as melanoma, head and neck, liver or kidney cancer. The CDR3 bases are TGTGCCAGTAGGGGACTAGGGGGCACTGAAGCTTTCTTT. Amino acid sequence: CASRGLGGTEAFF. The whole variable domain, filled in from reference TRBV19 and TRBJ1-1, reads DGGITQSPKYLFRKEGQNVTLSCEQNLNHDAMYWYRQDPGQGLRLIYYSQIVNDFQKGDIAEGYSVSREKKESFPLTVTSAQKNPTAFYLCASRGLGGTEAFFGQGTRLTVV.